These T cell receptor beta chains were read from a single sample in a study of cytomegalovirus exposure and HLA in healthy donors. Data came from immunoSEQ multiplex PCR; TCRdb stores just in-frame clones and leaves some out. The sample includes approximately 190,000 clones, around 84% of them seen just once. The sequencing input was PBMCs. These receptor sequences come from a woman between 50 and 59 years old in good health and CMV-seropositive. Both conserved end residues are part of each CDR3. D genes are given only for firm matches. Rows may omit the clone size; those that give it use once, few, many or a size class.

d_call | j_call | clone_size | v_call | cdr3_aa | cdr3_nt
. | TRBJ2-5 | . | TRBV2 | CASSVVADQETQYF | TGTGCCAGCAGTGTTGTAGCGGACCAAGAGACCCAGTACTTC
. | TRBJ2-5 | . | TRBV5-1 | CASRVWSGEETQYF | TGCGCCAGCAGAGTTTGGTCAGGGGAAGAGACCCAGTACTTC
. | TRBJ2-7 | . | TRBV18 | CASSPQFYEQYF | TGTGCCAGCTCACCGCAGTTCTACGAGCAGTACTTC
TRBD2 | TRBJ2-2 | . | TRBV2 | CASSVAGEGTGELFF | TGTGCCAGCAGCGTAGCGGGGGAAGGAACCGGGGAGCTGTTTTTT
TRBD1 | TRBJ1-3 | . | TRBV18 | CASSPPGTAGNTIYF | TGTGCCAGCTCACCACCGGGGACAGCTGGAAACACCATATATTTT
TRBD1 | TRBJ1-5 | few | TRBV5-1 | CASSLATGGQPQHF | TGCGCCAGCAGCTTGGCCACAGGGGGTCAGCCCCAGCATTTT
TRBD1 | TRBJ1-1 | . | TRBV7-9 | CASSLGGTGASPFF | TGTGCCAGCAGCTTAGGGGGGACAGGCGCCTCCCCTTTCTTT
. | TRBJ2-3 | . | TRBV2 | CASRQQGVLPDTQYF | TGTGCCAGCAGACAACAGGGTGTCCTGCCAGATACGCAGTATTTT
TRBD1 | TRBJ1-4 | once | TRBV5-1 | CASSPGTGYEKLFF | TGCGCCAGCAGCCCCGGGACAGGGTATGAAAAACTGTTTTTT
TRBD2 | TRBJ2-3 | . | TRBV4-3 | CASSQDLAGGFTDTQYF | TGCGCCAGCAGCCAAGATCTGGCGGGGGGGTTCACAGATACGCAGTATTTT
TRBD1 | TRBJ1-4 | . | TRBV2 | CASRIGTGGATGANEKLFF | TGTGCCAGCAGGATCGGGACAGGGGGCGCGACGGGGGCTAATGAAAAACTGTTTTTT
. | TRBJ1-3 | few | TRBV2 | CASSITVGNTIYF | TGTGCCAGCAGTATAACGGTTGGAAACACCATATATTTT
. | TRBJ1-1 | . | TRBV5-6 | CASSWSTGGLGTEAFF | TGTGCCAGCAGCTGGTCGACGGGGGGATTGGGCACTGAAGCTTTCTTT
. | TRBJ1-2 | . | TRBV19 | CASSDRGNYGYTF | TGTGCCAGTAGTGACAGAGGAAACTATGGCTACACCTTC
. | TRBJ2-5 | . | TRBV19 | CASSDQGAETQYF | TGTGCCAGTAGTGATCAGGGTGCGGAGACCCAGTACTTC
. | TRBJ2-4 | . | TRBV29-1 | CSVARGTPKNIQYF | TGCAGCGTTGCGAGGGGGACACCCAAAAACATTCAGTACTTC
TRBD2 | TRBJ2-7 | once | TRBV6-6 | CASRLAGGVSYEQYF | TGTGCCAGCAGGCTAGCGGGGGGGGTGTCCTACGAGCAGTACTTC
TRBD1 | TRBJ1-1 | . | TRBV28 | CASSSLTGGVTEAFF | TGTGCCAGCAGCAGCCTTACAGGGGGCGTTACTGAAGCTTTCTTT
. | TRBJ2-5 | . | TRBV11-1 | CASSSWGVQETQYF | TGTGCCAGCAGCTCCTGGGGAGTTCAAGAGACCCAGTACTTC
TRBD2 | TRBJ2-3 | . | TRBV10-3 | CAISGTSGGLDTQYF | TGTGCCATCAGTGGCACTAGCGGGGGCCTAGATACGCAGTATTTT
. | TRBJ1-4 | . | TRBV6-5 | CASSYSYGNLGKLFF | TGTGCCAGCAGTTACTCGTACGGGAACCTGGGCAAACTGTTTTTT
. | TRBJ2-3 | . | TRBV29-1 | CSVEDPGGTDTQYF | TGCAGCGTTGAGGACCCGGGGGGCACAGATACGCAGTATTTT
. | TRBJ1-5 | once | TRBV7-2 | CASSPELNQPQHF | TGTGCCAGCAGCCCCGAGTTAAATCAGCCCCAGCATTTT
TRBD1 | TRBJ1-1 | . | TRBV9 | CASSVGGTGGTEAFF | TGTGCCAGCAGCGTAGGAGGGACAGGGGGTACTGAAGCTTTCTTT
TRBD1 | TRBJ2-7 | . | TRBV15 | CATSSSGTGPYEQYF | TGTGCCACCAGCAGTTCCGGGACAGGACCCTACGAGCAGTACTTC
TRBD1 | TRBJ2-3 | . | TRBV5-1 | CASSQGQGTDTQYF | TGCGCCAGCAGTCAGGGACAGGGGACAGATACGCAGTATTTT
. | TRBJ1-2 | . | TRBV4-1 | CASSPGGWDYGYTF | TGCGCCAGCAGCCCCGGGGGGTGGGACTATGGCTACACCTTC
TRBD1 | TRBJ1-6 | once | TRBV7-9 | CASSLVGQGPNNSPLHF | TGTGCCAGCAGCTTAGTGGGACAGGGTCCAAATAATTCACCCCTCCACTTT
TRBD2 | TRBJ2-7 | once | TRBV4-3 | CASSPGLAYEQYF | TGCGCCAGCAGCCCGGGACTAGCTTACGAGCAGTACTTC
. | TRBJ1-1 | few | TRBV6-1 | CASSENRANTEAFF | TGTGCCAGCAGTGAGAACAGGGCGAACACTGAAGCTTTCTTT
TRBD2 | TRBJ2-7 | . | TRBV6-1 | CASTRTSGVIYEQYF | TGTGCCAGCACCCGGACTAGCGGGGTGATCTACGAGCAGTACTTC
. | TRBJ2-2 | few | TRBV7-9 | CASPLVALPGELFF | TGTGCCAGCCCCCTTGTAGCACTTCCCGGGGAGCTGTTTTTT
. | TRBJ2-1 | . | TRBV19 | CASTGAAANNNEQFF | TGTGCCAGTACCGGAGCAGCCGCGAACAACAATGAGCAGTTCTTC
TRBD1 | TRBJ2-3 | . | TRBV7-2 | CASSSRPGTGFTDTQYF | TGTGCCAGCAGCTCCCGCCCCGGGACAGGGTTCACAGATACGCAGTATTTT
TRBD1 | TRBJ1-2 | . | TRBV6-1 | CASSDPTGGGYGYTF | TGTGCCAGCAGCGATCCGACAGGGGGTGGCTATGGCTACACCTTC
TRBD1 | TRBJ1-1 | . | TRBV5-1 | CASSLGQGLNTEAFF | TGCGCCAGCAGCTTGGGACAGGGGTTGAACACTGAAGCTTTCTTT
. | TRBJ2-7 | few | TRBV4-3 | CASSQESSYYEQYF | TGCGCCAGCAGCCAAGAGTCTAGCTACTACGAGCAGTACTTC
. | TRBJ2-2 | . | TRBV4-2 | CASSLGTNTGELFF | TGTGCCAGCAGCCTGGGGACAAACACCGGGGAGCTGTTTTTT
. | TRBJ1-1 | . | TRBV19 | CASSITFIMNTEAFF | TGTGCCAGTAGTATCACTTTCATCATGAACACTGAAGCTTTCTTT
TRBD2 | TRBJ2-1 | . | TRBV9 | CASSGGLSHNEQFF | TGTGCCAGCAGCGGGGGACTATCGCACAATGAGCAGTTCTTC
. | TRBJ1-1 | . | TRBV28 | CASSSPFGRNTEAFF | TGTGCCAGCAGTTCCCCCTTTGGCAGGAACACTGAAGCTTTCTTT
TRBD1 | TRBJ1-2 | few | TRBV6-5 | CASSPPGTDYGYTF | TGTGCCAGCAGCCCCCCCGGGACAGACTATGGCTACACCTTC
. | TRBJ1-4 | . | TRBV25-1 | CASSEEYRATNEKLFF | TGTGCCAGCAGTGAGGAGTACAGGGCAACTAATGAAAAACTGTTTTTT
. | TRBJ2-7 | . | TRBV19 | CAQSRTREQYF | TGTGCCCAGTCCAGAACCCGCGAGCAGTACTTC
. | TRBJ2-7 | . | TRBV5-4 | CASSLVGRAHEQYF | TGTGCCAGCAGCTTGGTAGGCAGGGCCCACGAGCAGTACTTC
TRBD1 | TRBJ2-7 | . | TRBV7-6 | CASSSWTGSYEQHF | TGTGCCAGCAGCTCGTGGACAGGGTCCTACGAGCAGCACTTC
. | TRBJ1-1 | . | TRBV2 | CASSLQMNTEAFF | TGTGCCAGCAGTCTACAGATGAACACTGAAGCTTTCTTT
. | TRBJ1-1 | . | TRBV27 | CASSLKADMNTEAFF | TGTGCCAGCAGTTTGAAGGCAGACATGAACACTGAAGCTTTCTTT
TRBD1 | TRBJ2-5 | . | TRBV7-2 | CASSLSQGAMETQYF | TGTGCCAGCAGCTTAAGTCAGGGGGCGATGGAGACCCAGTACTTC
. | TRBJ2-7 | . | TRBV7-9 | CASSWAEDEQYF | TGTGCCAGCAGCTGGGCGGAGGACGAGCAGTACTTC
TRBD2 | TRBJ2-3 | . | TRBV5-1 | CASSSLSGGADTQYF | TGCGCCAGCAGCTCCCTTAGCGGGGGCGCAGATACGCAGTATTTT
TRBD2 | TRBJ2-3 | . | TRBV5-3 | CARRNGLAGRTDTQYF | TGTGCCAGAAGGAATGGACTAGCGGGTAGGACAGATACGCAGTATTTT
TRBD1 | TRBJ1-2 | . | TRBV5-5 | CASSEAGGYGYTF | TGTGCCAGCAGCGAAGCAGGGGGCTATGGCTACACCTTC
TRBD2 | TRBJ2-5 | . | TRBV5-1 | CASRRLAGGQYQETQYF | TGCGCCAGCAGACGGCTAGCGGGGGGGCAGTACCAAGAGACCCAGTACTTC